This T cell receptor (beta chain) comes out of a study of blood T cell repertoires in COVID-19. V lost 5 bases and J 1 base, leaving 12 bases between the germline ends. CDR3 length: 15 amino acids. Germline lookup yields CDR1 SGHAT and CDR2 FQNNGV. The method was immunoSEQ multiplex PCR; TCRdb's version includes in-frame clones alone and lacks a portion of them. Seen here are roughly 500,000 clones, more than 75% observed once, and the top ten hold about 2%. The chain recombines TRBV11-2 with TRBJ2-1; D gene unclear. The sequencing sample was made of PBMCs or T cells enriched from blood (not recorded which). The origin of this receptor is a woman between 40 and 50 years old who had recovered from COVID-19. The CDR3 sequence: CASSPGYLSYNEQFF. DNA of the CDR3: TGTGCCAGCAGCCCCGGTTATTTGTCCTACAATGAGCAGTTCTTC.